Listed below are T cell receptor beta chains from one sample, sequenced in a study of cytomegalovirus exposure and HLA in healthy donors. Measured with immunoSEQ multiplex PCR; TCRdb has only the in-frame clones, and not every one. The sample yields fewer than 150,000 clones, over 60% seen once. The sample comprised PBMCs. These TCRs come from a man aged 35 to 55 in good health and CMV-seropositive. Each CDR3 is given with its conserved first and last residue. Each record gives: J gene, V gene, clone size, CDR3 length, D gene, CDR3 DNA, CDR3 protein. A D gene is named only where the DNA matches it firmly. Clone size is given for some rows only: seen once, a few or many times, or a class if the clone is expanded.

TRBJ1-4	TRBV4-1	NA	14	NA	TGCGCCAGCAGCCAAGGCGAGGGTAATGAAAAACTGTTTTTT	CASSQGEGNEKLFF
TRBJ1-6	TRBV27	NA	15	TRBD1	TGTGCCAGCAGTTTACGTCGACAGGGTTATTCACCCCTCCACTTT	CASSLRRQGYSPLHF
TRBJ2-7	TRBV5-5	NA	12	NA	TGTGCCAGCAGCGCGGGTTACTACGAGCAGTACTTC	CASSAGYYEQYF
TRBJ1-1	TRBV6-5	few	15	NA	TGTGCCAGCAGTTACCGGACTCCCGGGGGGACTGAAGCTTTCTTT	CASSYRTPGGTEAFF
TRBJ2-7	TRBV28	NA	18	TRBD2	TGTGCCAGCAGCCCCGGAAGGTTAGCGGGGAGATTCTCCTACGAGCAGTACTTC	CASSPGRLAGRFSYEQYF
TRBJ2-1	TRBV30	NA	14	TRBD1	TGTGCCTGGACCCCGGGACAGGCCTACAATGAGCAGTTCTTC	CAWTPGQAYNEQFF
TRBJ2-7	TRBV9	NA	14	NA	TGTGCCAGCAGCGTAGCGGCAGGGGTCTACGAGCAGTACTTC	CASSVAAGVYEQYF
TRBJ1-5	TRBV27	NA	17	TRBD1	TGTGCCAGCAGTTTATCAGGGGGAAACAGGGGCCCTCAGCCCCAGCATTTT	CASSLSGGNRGPQPQHF
TRBJ2-5	TRBV2	NA	15	NA	TGTGCCAGCAGTGAATTCGGGCTAGCTCCGGAGACCCAGTACTTC	CASSEFGLAPETQYF
TRBJ2-2	TRBV4-1	NA	17	TRBD2	TGCGCCAGCAGCCAAGAGCTAGCGGGAGCGGGCACCGGGGAGCTGTTTTTT	CASSQELAGAGTGELFF
TRBJ2-1	TRBV11-2	NA	17	TRBD1	TGTGCCAGCAGCTTAGATCTGGGACAGAGCTCCTACAATGAGCAGTTCTTC	CASSLDLGQSSYNEQFF
TRBJ2-1	TRBV9	NA	14	TRBD2	TGTGCCAGCAGCTTCCTGACTAGCGTCAATGAGCAGTTCTTC	CASSFLTSVNEQFF
TRBJ2-7	TRBV4-1	NA	15	TRBD1	TGCGCCAGCAGCCACGCTTCAGGGGGCCTTTACGAGCAGTACTTC	CASSHASGGLYEQYF
TRBJ2-1	TRBV28	NA	15	NA	TGTGCCAGCAGTTTCGACACCCGCTCCTACAATGAGCAGTTCTTC	CASSFDTRSYNEQFF
TRBJ1-4	TRBV27	NA	16	TRBD1	TGTGCCAGCAGTTTGAGGGGACAGGAGGTAGGCGAAAAACTGTTTTTT	CASSLRGQEVGEKLFF
TRBJ2-1	TRBV11-2	NA	12	TRBD2	TGTGCCAGCAGATGGACTAGCTATGAGCAGTTCTTC	CASRWTSYEQFF
TRBJ1-6	TRBV9	NA	15	TRBD1	TGTGCCAGCAGCGCAGGACAGGGTGGTAATTCACCCCTCCACTTT	CASSAGQGGNSPLHF
TRBJ2-3	TRBV19	NA	14	NA	TGTGCCAGTAGTCCTCGGGGGGCCACAGATACGCAGTATTTT	CASSPRGATDTQYF
TRBJ2-7	TRBV5-1	NA	14	NA	TGCGCCAGCAGCTTGGAGATATCTAGGGGCGAGCAGTACTTC	CASSLEISRGEQYF
TRBJ2-7	TRBV5-1	NA	20	TRBD2	TGCGCCAGCAGCTTGGTAGCGGGAGTTTTGACAGCGCCAATAACCTACGAGCAGTACTTC	CASSLVAGVLTAPITYEQYF
TRBJ2-7	TRBV15	once	15	TRBD2	TGTGCCACCGGGGTCGGCGGGAGCCGTGCCTACGAGCAGTACTTC	CATGVGGSRAYEQYF
TRBJ2-1	TRBV11-2	NA	19	TRBD1	TGTGCCAGCAGCTTATTGTCTCGGATGGGGACAGGGGGATTCAATGAGCAGTTCTTC	CASSLLSRMGTGGFNEQFF
TRBJ1-4	TRBV27	NA	18	TRBD1	TGTGCCAGCAGCCTACAAGCCAGGGGGCGCACCACTAATGAAAAACTGTTTTTT	CASSLQARGRTTNEKLFF
TRBJ2-6	TRBV9	NA	18	NA	TGTGCCAGCAGCGTAGCCCCGGCGGCGAGCTCTGGGGCCAACGTCCTGACTTTC	CASSVAPAASSGANVLTF
TRBJ2-3	TRBV5-1	NA	14	NA	TGCGCCAGCAGCGCTGGGACTCGCACAGATACGCAGTATTTT	CASSAGTRTDTQYF
TRBJ2-3	TRBV25-1	NA	16	NA	TGTGCCAGCAGTGAAAGGGCAGGGGAGATCACAGATACGCAGTATTTT	CASSERAGEITDTQYF
TRBJ2-2	TRBV18	NA	15	TRBD2	TGTGCCAGCTCAGAGGGACTACTTAACACCGGGGAGCTGTTTTTT	CASSEGLLNTGELFF
TRBJ1-4	TRBV5-8	NA	15	NA	TGTGCCAGCAGCCCCCGGGGGGACTTTAATGAAAAACTGTTTTTT	CASSPRGDFNEKLFF
TRBJ2-7	TRBV2	NA	14	NA	TGTGCCAGCAGGTGGACAGAGAGCTCCTACGAGCAGTACTTC	CASRWTESSYEQYF
TRBJ2-7	TRBV7-2	NA	16	TRBD2	TGTGCCAGCAGCTTAGCAGGGGGACTAGCGGAAATCGAGCAGTACTTC	CASSLAGGLAEIEQYF
TRBJ2-6	TRBV7-9	NA	18	NA	TGTGCCAGCAGCTCGGGGACACGTGGACCTTCTGGGGCCAACGTCCTGACTTTC	CASSSGTRGPSGANVLTF
TRBJ1-5	TRBV19	few	14	NA	TGTGCCAGTAGTGCACCTAGTATCAATCAGCCCCAGCATTTT	CASSAPSINQPQHF
TRBJ2-1	TRBV7-2	NA	14	NA	TGTGCCAGCAGCCCCCCACGGGACTCACGATGGCAGTTCTTC	CASSPPRDSRWQFF
TRBJ1-2	TRBV19	NA	12	NA	TGTGCCAGTAGTGTGGGGGCCTATGGCTACACCTTC	CASSVGAYGYTF
TRBJ2-1	TRBV29-1	NA	14	TRBD2	TGCAGCGTTGTGGCGGGAGGGCCAACGAATGAGCAGTTCTTC	CSVVAGGPTNEQFF
TRBJ2-5	TRBV4-2	NA	14	TRBD1	TGTGCCAGCAGCACCCGGACAGGGGAAGAGACCCAGTACTTC	CASSTRTGEETQYF
TRBJ2-1	TRBV11-2	NA	18	TRBD2	TGTGCCAGCAGCTCAGGGACTAGCGGGGGCCCCCCGCGCGATGAGCAGTTCTTC	CASSSGTSGGPPRDEQFF
TRBJ1-5	TRBV2	NA	15	NA	TGTGCCAGCAGTGAATACGGAGGTTATCATCAGCCCCAGCATTTT	CASSEYGGYHQPQHF
TRBJ2-7	TRBV7-2	NA	13	TRBD1	TGTGCCAGCAGCTTTGGACAGGGCTACGAGCAGTACTTC	CASSFGQGYEQYF
TRBJ2-7	TRBV7-9	NA	14	TRBD1	TGTGCCAGCAGCTTACTACAGGGGGCCAACGAGCAGTACTTC	CASSLLQGANEQYF
TRBJ2-6	TRBV18	NA	16	NA	TGTGCCAGCTCACAGAGGGTAGGCTCTGGGGCCAACGTCCTGACTTTC	CASSQRVGSGANVLTF
TRBJ1-1	TRBV7-2	few	15	TRBD1	TGTGCCAGCAGCCTACAGGGGGCTCTGAACACTGAAGCTTTCTTT	CASSLQGALNTEAFF
TRBJ2-7	TRBV5-1	NA	15	NA	TGCGCCAGCAGCTTGGTAGGGGGTACGGGCTACGAGCAGTACTTC	CASSLVGGTGYEQYF
TRBJ2-1	TRBV29-1	NA	12	TRBD1	TGCAGCGTTGAAAAGGGGGCGGATGAGCAGTTCTTC	CSVEKGADEQFF
TRBJ1-5	TRBV30	NA	14	NA	TGTGCCTGGAGCCCCGGACTGTTCAATCAGCCCCAGCATTTT	CAWSPGLFNQPQHF
TRBJ2-2	TRBV6-1	NA	16	TRBD1	TGTGCCAGCAGTGCTAACAGGGGGTCGAACACCGGGGAGCTGTTTTTT	CASSANRGSNTGELFF
TRBJ1-1	TRBV29-1	once	12	TRBD1	TGCAGCGCTGACAGGGGTCGCACTGAAGCTTTCTTT	CSADRGRTEAFF
TRBJ2-1	TRBV7-2	NA	16	TRBD2	TGTGCCAGCAGCTTACGTTTAGCGGGACGGGTCAATGAGCAGTTCTTC	CASSLRLAGRVNEQFF
TRBJ1-1	TRBV7-9	NA	18	TRBD1	TGTGCCAGCAGCTTTAGGGGGACAGGGTCTCATCAGAACACTGAAGCTTTCTTT	CASSFRGTGSHQNTEAFF
TRBJ2-7	TRBV5-6	NA	15	NA	TGTGCCAGCAGCTACAATTCAGGGGGAGGCTACGAGCAGTACTTC	CASSYNSGGGYEQYF
TRBJ2-7	TRBV4-1	NA	15	TRBD2	TGCGCCAGCAGCCAAAAGGGGACTAGCGGCTACGAGCAGTACTTC	CASSQKGTSGYEQYF
TRBJ1-5	TRBV27	NA	16	NA	TGTGCCAGCAGTTTGGCGGGGGTGGGGTTCAATCAGCCCCAGCATTTT	CASSLAGVGFNQPQHF
TRBJ2-1	TRBV6-4	NA	18	TRBD2	TGTGCCAGCAGTGACCAGCGGGAGGGCCAAAACTCCTACAATGAGCAGTTCTTC	CASSDQREGQNSYNEQFF
TRBJ2-5	TRBV5-1	NA	13	NA	TGCGCCAGCAGCGGGGGGTTCCAAGAGACCCAGTACTTC	CASSGGFQETQYF
TRBJ1-1	TRBV5-1	NA	15	NA	TGCGCCAGCACCCCGAGTCCGAACTCCAACACTGAAGCTTTCTTT	CASTPSPNSNTEAFF